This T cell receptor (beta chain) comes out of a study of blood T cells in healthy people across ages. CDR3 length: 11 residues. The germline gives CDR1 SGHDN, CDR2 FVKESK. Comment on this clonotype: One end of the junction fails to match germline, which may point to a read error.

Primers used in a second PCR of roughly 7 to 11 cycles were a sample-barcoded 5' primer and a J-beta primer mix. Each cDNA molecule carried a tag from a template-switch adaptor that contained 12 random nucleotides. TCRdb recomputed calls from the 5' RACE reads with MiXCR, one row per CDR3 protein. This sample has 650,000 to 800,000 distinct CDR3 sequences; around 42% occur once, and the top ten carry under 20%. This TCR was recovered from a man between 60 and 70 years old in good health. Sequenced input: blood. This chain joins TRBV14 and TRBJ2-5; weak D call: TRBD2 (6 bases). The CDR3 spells CVSGAGETQYF. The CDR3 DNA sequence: TGTGTCAGCGGAGCGGGAGAGACCCAGTACTTC. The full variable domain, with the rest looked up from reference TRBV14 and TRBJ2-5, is EAGVTQFPSHSVIEKGQTVTLRCDPISGHDNLYWYRRVMGKEIKFLLHFVKESKQDESGMPNNRFLAERTGGTYSTLKVQPAELEDSGVYFCVSGAGETQYFGPGTRLLVL.